This T cell receptor (beta chain) was recorded in a study of cytomegalovirus exposure and HLA in healthy donors. Study-wide results and caveats: Rarity characterized most TCR sequences, yet some public TCRs appeared in many donors. Later work found most CMV-associated TCR beta chains apparently HLA-restricted. In an earlier analysis, productive rearrangement rates for most beta V segments clustered near 87% or 30%.

Details on this clone: Its antigen remains unknown.

The PCR ran on 60 Vbeta and 13 Jbeta primers. Produced via immunoSEQ multiplex PCR; TCRdb's table is partial and in-frame only. The table includes more than 45,000 clones, 65% to 80% detected once. CDR3 size: 14 residues. V shed 6 bases, J shed 1 base, and the junction held 0 bases outside the gene matches. CDR1 WSHSY and CDR2 SAAADI come from the germline V gene. This TCR was recovered from a man aged 25-45 years in good health and CMV-seronegative. The rearrangement joins TRBV10-2 to TRBJ2-3; 11 bases are a match to TRBD2. The sample comprised PBMCs. Here the CDR3 reads CASRTSGGTDTQYF. The DNA of the CDR3 is TGCGCCAGCAGGACTAGCGGGGGCACAGATACGCAGTATTTT.